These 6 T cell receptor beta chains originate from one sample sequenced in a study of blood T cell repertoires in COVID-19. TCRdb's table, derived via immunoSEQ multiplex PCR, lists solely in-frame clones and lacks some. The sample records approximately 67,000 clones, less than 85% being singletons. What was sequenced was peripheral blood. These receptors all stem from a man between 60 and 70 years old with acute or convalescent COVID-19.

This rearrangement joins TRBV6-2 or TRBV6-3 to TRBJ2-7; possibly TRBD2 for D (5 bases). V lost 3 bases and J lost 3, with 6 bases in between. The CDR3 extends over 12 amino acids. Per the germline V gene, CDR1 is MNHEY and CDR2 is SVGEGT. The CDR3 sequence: CASSYAGYEQYV. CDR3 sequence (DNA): TGTGCCAGCAGTTATGCGGGCTACGAGCAGTACGTC.

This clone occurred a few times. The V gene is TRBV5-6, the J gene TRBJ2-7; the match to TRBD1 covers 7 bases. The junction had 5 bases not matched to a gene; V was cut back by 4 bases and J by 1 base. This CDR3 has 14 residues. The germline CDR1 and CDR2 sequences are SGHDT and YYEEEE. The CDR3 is CASSQDRFSYEQYF. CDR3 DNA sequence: TGTGCCAGCAGCCAGGACAGGTTTTCCTACGAGCAGTACTTC.

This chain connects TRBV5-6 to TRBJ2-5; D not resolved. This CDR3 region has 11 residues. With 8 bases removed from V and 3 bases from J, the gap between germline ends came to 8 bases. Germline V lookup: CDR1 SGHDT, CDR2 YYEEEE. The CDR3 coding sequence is TGTGCCAGGGGCCCAAAAGAGACCCAGTACTTC. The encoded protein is CARGPKETQYF. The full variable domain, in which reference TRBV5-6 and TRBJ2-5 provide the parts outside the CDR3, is DAGVTQSPTHLIKTRGQQVTLRCSPKSGHDTVSWYQQALGQGPQFIFQYYEEEERQRGNFPDRFSGHQFPNYSSELNVNALLLGDSALYLCARGPKETQYFGPGTRLLVL.

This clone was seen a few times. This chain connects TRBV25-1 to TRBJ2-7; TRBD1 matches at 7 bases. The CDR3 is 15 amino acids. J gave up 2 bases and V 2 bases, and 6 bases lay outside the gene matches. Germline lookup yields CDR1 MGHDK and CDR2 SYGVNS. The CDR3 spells CASSEEDRPTYEQYF. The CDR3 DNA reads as TGTGCCAGCAGTGAAGAGGACAGGCCGACCTACGAGCAGTACTTC.

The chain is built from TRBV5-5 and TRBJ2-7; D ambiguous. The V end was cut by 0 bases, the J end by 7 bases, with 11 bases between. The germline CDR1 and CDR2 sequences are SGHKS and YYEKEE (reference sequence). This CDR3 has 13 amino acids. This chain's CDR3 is CASSLGIQREQYV. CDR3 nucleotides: TGTGCCAGCAGCTTGGGCATACAGAGAGAGCAGTACGTC.

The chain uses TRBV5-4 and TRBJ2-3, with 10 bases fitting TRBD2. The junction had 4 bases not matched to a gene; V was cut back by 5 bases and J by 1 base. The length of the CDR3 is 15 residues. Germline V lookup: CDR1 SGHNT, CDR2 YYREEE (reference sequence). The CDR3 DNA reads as TGTGCCAGCAGGGGCGGGACTAGCGGCACAGATACGCAGTATTTT. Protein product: CASRGGTSGTDTQYF.